What follows are 2 T cell receptor beta chains derived from one specimen sequenced in a study of shared clonotypes between healthy human individuals. TCRdb's copy holds only in-frame clones and misses some; the assay was immunoSEQ multiplex PCR. The data contain about 2.3 million clones, 92% of them singletons. Sequenced input: naive CD4+ T cells from PBMCs. Subset noted: CD45RA+ positively selected. Receptor source: a man aged 18 to 30 in good health. Some clones in this sample may be carry-over from other donors' samples.

This sequence joins TRBV6-1 and TRBJ1-2; D uncertain. In germline, CDR1 is MNHNS, CDR2 SASEGT. V lost 2 bases and J lost 3, with 7 bases in between. The CDR3 covers 13 residues. The CDR3, as DNA: TGTGCCAGCAGTGAACGTCGCTACTATGGCTACACCTTC. Translating gives CASSERRYYGYTF.

The rearrangement uses TRBV7-2 and TRBJ1-1; no definite D call. The CDR3 totals 14 residues. V lost 6 bases and J lost 1, with 12 bases in between. Germline V gene data show CDR1 as SGHTA and CDR2 as FQGNSA. The CDR3 nucleotides read TGTGCCAGCAGGTCACGCATTCCGAACACTGAAGCTTTCTTT. Its translation: CASRSRIPNTEAFF.